This T cell receptor (beta chain) stems from a study of Graves' ophthalmopathy and Graves' hyperthyroidism. This clonotype was recorded many times. The TCR beta CDR3 regions underwent amplification from RNA transcripts. RT-PCR was first run with HTBI primers, then multiplex PCR in a second round. TCRdb reprocessed the multiplex PCR reads with MiXCR, giving one entry per CDR3 protein. Here the sample spans over 450,000 distinct CDR3 sequences, around an eighth being singletons. Ophthalmopathic donors had moderate-to-severe activity, CAS ≥3 and NOSPECS ≥4, with disease that had lasted under 3 months. Patients were excluded if they had other autoimmune diseases or uncontrolled infections, and likewise if pregnancy or lactation applied. The sample was blood. This receptor was obtained from a woman aged 25 to 45 with Graves' ophthalmopathy.

This CDR3 reads CAISSGGAGGTEAFF. Written as DNA, the CDR3 is TGTGCCATATCTTCAGGGGGCGCGGGGGGCACTGAAGCTTTCTTT. The chain links TRBV7-9 to TRBJ1-1; the match to TRBD1 covers 8 bases. The V gene's germline CDR1 is SEHNR and CDR2 FQNEAQ (reference sequence). The CDR3 has 15 amino acids. J gave up 4 bases and V 10 bases, and 14 bases lay outside the gene matches.